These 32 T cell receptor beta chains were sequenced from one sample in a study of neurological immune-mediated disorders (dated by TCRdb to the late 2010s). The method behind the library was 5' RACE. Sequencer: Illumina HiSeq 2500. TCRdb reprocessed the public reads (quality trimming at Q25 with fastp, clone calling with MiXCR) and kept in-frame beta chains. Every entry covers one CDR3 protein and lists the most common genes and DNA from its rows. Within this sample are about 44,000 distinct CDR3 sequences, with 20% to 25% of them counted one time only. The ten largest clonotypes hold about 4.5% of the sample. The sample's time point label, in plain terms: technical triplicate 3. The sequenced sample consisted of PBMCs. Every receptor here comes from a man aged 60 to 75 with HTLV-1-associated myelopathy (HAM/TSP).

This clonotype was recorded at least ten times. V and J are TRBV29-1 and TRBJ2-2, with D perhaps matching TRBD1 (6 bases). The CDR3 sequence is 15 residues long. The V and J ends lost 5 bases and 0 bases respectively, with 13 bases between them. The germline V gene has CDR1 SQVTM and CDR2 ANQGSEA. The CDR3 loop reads CSVLPTGANTGELFF. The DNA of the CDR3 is TGCAGCGTTTTACCGACAGGAGCGAACACCGGGGAGCTGTTTTTT.

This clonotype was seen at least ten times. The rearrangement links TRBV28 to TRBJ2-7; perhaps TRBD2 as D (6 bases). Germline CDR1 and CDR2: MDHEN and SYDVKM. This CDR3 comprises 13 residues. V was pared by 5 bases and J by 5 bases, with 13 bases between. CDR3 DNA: TGTGCCAGCAGTCCCCACCCTAGCGACGAGCAGTACTTC. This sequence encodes CASSPHPSDEQYF.

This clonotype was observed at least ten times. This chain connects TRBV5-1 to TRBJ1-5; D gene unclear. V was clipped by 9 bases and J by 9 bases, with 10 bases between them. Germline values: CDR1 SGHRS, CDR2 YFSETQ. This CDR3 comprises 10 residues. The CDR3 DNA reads TGCGCCACCCTCACGGGGCCCCAGCATTTT. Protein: CATLTGPQHF.

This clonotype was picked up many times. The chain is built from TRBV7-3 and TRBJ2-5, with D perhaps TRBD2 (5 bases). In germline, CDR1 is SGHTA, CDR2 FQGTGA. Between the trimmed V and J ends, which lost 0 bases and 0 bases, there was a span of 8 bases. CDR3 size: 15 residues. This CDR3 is CASSLTASYQETQYF. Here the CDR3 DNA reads TGTGCCAGCAGCTTAACGGCTAGCTACCAAGAGACCCAGTACTTC.

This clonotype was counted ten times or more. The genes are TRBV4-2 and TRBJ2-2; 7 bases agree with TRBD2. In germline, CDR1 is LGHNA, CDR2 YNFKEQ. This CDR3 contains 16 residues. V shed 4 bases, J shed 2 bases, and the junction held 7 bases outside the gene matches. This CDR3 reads CASSPVGTKNTGELFF. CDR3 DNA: TGTGCCAGCAGCCCAGTCGGGACTAAAAACACCGGGGAGCTGTTTTTT.

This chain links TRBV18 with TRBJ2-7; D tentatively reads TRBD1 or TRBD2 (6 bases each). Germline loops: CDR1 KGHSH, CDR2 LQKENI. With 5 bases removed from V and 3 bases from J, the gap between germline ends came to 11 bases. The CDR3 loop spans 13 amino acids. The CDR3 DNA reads TGTGCCAGCTCAGGAGGGGGAAACTACGAGCAGTACTTC. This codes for CASSGGGNYEQYF.

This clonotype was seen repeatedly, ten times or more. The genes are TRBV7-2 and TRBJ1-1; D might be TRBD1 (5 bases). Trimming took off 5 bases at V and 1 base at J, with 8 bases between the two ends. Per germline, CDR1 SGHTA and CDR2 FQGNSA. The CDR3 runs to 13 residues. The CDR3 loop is CASSVGTNTEAFF. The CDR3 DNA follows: TGTGCCAGCAGCGTGGGGACGAACACTGAAGCTTTCTTT. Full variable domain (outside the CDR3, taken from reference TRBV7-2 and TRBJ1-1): GAGVSQSPSNKVTEKGKDVELRCDPISGHTALYWYRQSLGQGLEFLIYFQGNSAPDKSGLPSDRFSAERTGGSVSTLTIQRTQQEDSAVYLCASSVGTNTEAFFGQGTRLTVV.

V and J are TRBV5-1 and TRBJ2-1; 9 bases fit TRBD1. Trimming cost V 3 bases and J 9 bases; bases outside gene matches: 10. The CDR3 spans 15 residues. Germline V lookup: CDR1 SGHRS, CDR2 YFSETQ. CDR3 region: CASSYRTGEGGEQFF. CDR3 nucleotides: TGCGCCAGCAGCTACCGGACAGGGGAAGGCGGTGAGCAGTTCTTC.

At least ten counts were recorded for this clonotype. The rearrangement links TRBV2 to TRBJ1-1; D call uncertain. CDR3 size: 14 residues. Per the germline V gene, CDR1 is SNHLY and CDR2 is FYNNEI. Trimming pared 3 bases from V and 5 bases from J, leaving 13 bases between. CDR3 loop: CASSDPRRTTEAFF. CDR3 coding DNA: TGTGCCAGCAGTGATCCCAGGAGGACTACTGAAGCTTTCTTT.

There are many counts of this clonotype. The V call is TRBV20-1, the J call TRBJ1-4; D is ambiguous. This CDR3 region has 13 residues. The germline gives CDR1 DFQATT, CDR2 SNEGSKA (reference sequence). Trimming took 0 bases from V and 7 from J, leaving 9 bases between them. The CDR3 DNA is TGCAGTGCTAGAGATGGGCCGGGTGAAAAACTGTTTTTT. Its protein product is CSARDGPGEKLFF.

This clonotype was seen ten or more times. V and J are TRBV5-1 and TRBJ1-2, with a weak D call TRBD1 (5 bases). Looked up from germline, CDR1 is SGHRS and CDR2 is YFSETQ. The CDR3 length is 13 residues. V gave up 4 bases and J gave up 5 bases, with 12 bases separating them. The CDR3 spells CASSMDNLYGYTF. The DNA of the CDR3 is TGCGCCAGCAGCATGGACAACCTATATGGCTACACCTTC.

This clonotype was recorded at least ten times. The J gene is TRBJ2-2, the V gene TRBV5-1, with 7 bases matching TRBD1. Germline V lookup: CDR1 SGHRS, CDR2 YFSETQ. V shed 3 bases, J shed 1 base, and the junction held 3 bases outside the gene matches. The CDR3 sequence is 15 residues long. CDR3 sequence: CASSSGQRNTGELFF. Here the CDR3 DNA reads TGCGCCAGCAGCTCGGGACAGCGGAACACCGGGGAGCTGTTTTTT. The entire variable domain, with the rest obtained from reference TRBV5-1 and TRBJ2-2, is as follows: KAGVTQTPRYLIKTRGQQVTLSCSPISGHRSVSWYQQTPGQGLQFLFEYFSETQRNKGNFPGRFSGRQFSNSRSEMNVSTLELGDSALYLCASSSGQRNTGELFFGEGSRLTVL.

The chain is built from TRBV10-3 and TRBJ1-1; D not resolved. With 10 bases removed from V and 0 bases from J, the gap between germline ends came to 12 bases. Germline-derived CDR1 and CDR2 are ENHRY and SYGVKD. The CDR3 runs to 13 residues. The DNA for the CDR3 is TGTGCCACATCAGCTTTGGTGAACACTGAAGCTTTCTTT. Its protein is CATSALVNTEAFF.

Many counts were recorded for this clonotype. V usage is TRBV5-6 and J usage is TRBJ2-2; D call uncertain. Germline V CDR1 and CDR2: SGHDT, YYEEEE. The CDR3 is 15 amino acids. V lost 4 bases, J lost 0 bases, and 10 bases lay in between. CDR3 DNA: TGTGCCAGCAGCGTATTGGGTCCGAACACCGGGGAGCTGTTTTTT. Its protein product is CASSVLGPNTGELFF.

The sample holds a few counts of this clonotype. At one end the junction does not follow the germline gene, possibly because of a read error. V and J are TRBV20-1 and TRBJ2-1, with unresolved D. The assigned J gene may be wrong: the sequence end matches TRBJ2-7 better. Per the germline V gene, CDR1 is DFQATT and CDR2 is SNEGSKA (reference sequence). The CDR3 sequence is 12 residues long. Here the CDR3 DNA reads TGCAGTGCTAGAGACCGCTCCGACGAGCAGTACTTC. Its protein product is CSARDRSDEQYF.

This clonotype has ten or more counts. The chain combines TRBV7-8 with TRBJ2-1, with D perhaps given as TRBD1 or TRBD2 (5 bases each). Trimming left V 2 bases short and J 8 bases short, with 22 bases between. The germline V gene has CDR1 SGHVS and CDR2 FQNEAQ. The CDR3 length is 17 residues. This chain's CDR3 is CASSLNRLEVLGDEQFF. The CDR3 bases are TGTGCCAGCAGCTTAAACCGCCTTGAAGTATTGGGGGATGAGCAGTTCTTC. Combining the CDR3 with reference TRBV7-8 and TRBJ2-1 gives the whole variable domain GAGVSQSPRYKVAKRGQDVALRCDPISGHVSLFWYQQALGQGPEFLTYFQNEAQLDKSGLPSDRFFAERPEGSVSTLKIQRTQQEDSAVYLCASSLNRLEVLGDEQFFGPGTRLTVL.

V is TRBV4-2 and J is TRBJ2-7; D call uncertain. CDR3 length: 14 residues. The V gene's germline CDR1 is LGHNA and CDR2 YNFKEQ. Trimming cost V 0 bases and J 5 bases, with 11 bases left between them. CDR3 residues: CASSQDPLGNEQYF. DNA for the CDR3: TGTGCCAGCAGCCAAGATCCGTTGGGTAACGAGCAGTACTTC.

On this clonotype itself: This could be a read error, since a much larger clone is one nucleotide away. The CDR3 region has the DNA TGCGCCAGCAGCTTGGCTCCTGGGGCAGGAGAGACCCAGTACTTC. Protein sequence: CASSLAPGAGETQYF. This chain uses TRBV5-1 with TRBJ2-5; TRBD1 might be the D (5 bases). Between the trimmed V and J ends, which lost 0 bases and 4 bases, there was a span of 13 bases. Germline V CDR1 and CDR2: SGHRS, YFSETQ. The CDR3 sequence is 15 residues long.

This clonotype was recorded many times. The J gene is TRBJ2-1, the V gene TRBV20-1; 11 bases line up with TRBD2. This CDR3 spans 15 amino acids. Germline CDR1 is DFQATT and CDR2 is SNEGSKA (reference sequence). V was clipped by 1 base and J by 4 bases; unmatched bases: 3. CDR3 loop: CSARGGTSGYNEQFF. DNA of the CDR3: TGCAGTGCTAGAGGAGGGACTAGCGGTTACAATGAGCAGTTCTTC.

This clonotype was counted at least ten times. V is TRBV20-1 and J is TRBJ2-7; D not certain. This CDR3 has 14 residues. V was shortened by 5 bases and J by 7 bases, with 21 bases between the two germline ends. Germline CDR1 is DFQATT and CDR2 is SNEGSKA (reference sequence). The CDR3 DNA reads TGCAGTGCTTCTGAGGTGTCTACGACTTGGGAGCAGTACTTC. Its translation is CSASEVSTTWEQYF.

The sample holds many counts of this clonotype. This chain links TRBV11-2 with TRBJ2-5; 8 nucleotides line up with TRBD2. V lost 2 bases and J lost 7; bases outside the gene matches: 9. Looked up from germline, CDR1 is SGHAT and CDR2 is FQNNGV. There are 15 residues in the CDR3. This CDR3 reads CASSLLTSGGGTQYF. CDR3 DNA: TGTGCCAGCAGCTTACTTACTAGCGGAGGGGGGACCCAGTACTTC.

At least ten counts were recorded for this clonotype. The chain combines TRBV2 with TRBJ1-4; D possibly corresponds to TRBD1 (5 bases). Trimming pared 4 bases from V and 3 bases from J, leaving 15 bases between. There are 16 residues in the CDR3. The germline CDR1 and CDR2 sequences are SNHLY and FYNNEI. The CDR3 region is CASSGGSGAANEKLFF. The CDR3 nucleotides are TGTGCCAGCAGTGGAGGTTCTGGGGCGGCTAATGAAAAACTGTTTTTT.

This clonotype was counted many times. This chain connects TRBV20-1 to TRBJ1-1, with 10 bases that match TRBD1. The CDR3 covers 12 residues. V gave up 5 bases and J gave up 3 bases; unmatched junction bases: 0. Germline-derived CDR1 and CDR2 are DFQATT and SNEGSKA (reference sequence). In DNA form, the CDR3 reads TGCAGTGCTGGACAGGGGGACACTGAAGCTTTCTTT. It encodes CSAGQGDTEAFF.

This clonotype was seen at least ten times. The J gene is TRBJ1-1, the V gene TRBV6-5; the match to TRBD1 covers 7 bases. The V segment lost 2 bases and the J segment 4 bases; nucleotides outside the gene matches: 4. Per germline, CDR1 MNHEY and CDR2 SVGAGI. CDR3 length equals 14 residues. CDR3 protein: CASSYLQGSTEAFF. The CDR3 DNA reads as TGTGCCAGCAGTTACCTACAGGGGAGCACTGAAGCTTTCTTT.

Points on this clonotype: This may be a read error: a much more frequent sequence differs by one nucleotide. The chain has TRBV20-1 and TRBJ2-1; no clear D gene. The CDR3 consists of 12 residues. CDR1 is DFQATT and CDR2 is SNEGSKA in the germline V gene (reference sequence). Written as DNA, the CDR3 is TGCAGTGCTAGGGAAACTTACAATGAGAAGTTCTTC. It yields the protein CSARETYNEKFF.

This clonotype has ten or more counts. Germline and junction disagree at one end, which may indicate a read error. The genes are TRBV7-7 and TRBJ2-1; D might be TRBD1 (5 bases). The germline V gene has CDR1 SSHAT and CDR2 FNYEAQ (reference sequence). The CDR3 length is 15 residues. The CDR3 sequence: CASSLGSGNWNEQFF. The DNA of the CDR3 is TGTGCTAGCAGCTTGGGGTCAGGGAATTGGAATGAGCAGTTCTTC.

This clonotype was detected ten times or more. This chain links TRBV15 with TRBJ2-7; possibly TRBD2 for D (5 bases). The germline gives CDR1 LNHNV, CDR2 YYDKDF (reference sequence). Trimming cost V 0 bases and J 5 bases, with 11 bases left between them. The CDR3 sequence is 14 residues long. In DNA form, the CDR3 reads TGTGCCACCAGCAGAGAACTAGTTGGCGACGAGCAGTACTTC. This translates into CATSRELVGDEQYF.

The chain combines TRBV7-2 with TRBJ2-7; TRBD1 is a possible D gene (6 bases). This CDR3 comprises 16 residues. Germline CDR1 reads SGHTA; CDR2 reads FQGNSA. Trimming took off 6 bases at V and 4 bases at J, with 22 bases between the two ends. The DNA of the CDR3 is TGTGCCAGCAGTCTCCCACCGGGACACCCCCAATACGAGCAGTACTTC. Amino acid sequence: CASSLPPGHPQYEQYF. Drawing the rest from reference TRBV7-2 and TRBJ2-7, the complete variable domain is GAGVSQSPSNKVTEKGKDVELRCDPISGHTALYWYRQSLGQGLEFLIYFQGNSAPDKSGLPSDRFSAERTGGSVSTLTIQRTQQEDSAVYLCASSLPPGHPQYEQYFGPGTRLTVT.

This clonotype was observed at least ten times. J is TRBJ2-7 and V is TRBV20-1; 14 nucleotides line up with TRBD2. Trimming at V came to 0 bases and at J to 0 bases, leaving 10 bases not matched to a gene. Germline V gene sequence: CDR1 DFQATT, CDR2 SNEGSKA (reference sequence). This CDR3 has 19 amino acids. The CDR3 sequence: CSARDRSGLAGGSSYEQYF. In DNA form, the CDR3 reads TGCAGTGCTAGAGACCGCTCAGGACTAGCGGGAGGCTCCTCCTACGAGCAGTACTTC.

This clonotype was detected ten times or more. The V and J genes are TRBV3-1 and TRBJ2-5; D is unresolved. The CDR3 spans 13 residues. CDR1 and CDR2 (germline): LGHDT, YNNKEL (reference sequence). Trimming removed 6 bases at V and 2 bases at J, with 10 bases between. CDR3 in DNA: TGTGCCAGCAGTCCCACGTGGCAAGAGACCCAGTACTTC. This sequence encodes CASSPTWQETQYF.

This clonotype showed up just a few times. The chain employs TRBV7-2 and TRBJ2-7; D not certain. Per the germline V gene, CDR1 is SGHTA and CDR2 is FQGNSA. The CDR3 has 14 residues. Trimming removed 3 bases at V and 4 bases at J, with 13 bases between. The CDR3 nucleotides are TGTGCCAGCAGCTTGGGGTCCTACCCATACGAGCAGTACTTC. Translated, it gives CASSLGSYPYEQYF.

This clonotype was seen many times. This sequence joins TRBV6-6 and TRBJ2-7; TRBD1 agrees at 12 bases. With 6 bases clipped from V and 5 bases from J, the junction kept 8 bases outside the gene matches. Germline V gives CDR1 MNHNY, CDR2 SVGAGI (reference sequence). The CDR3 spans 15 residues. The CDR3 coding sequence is TGTGCCAGCAGCCTCCCGGGACAGGGGGCGGACGAGCAGTACTTC. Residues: CASSLPGQGADEQYF.